Listed here are 20 T cell receptor beta chains from one sample, sequenced in a study of Graves' ophthalmopathy and Graves' hyperthyroidism. TCR beta CDR3 amplification used RNA transcripts. First-round RT-PCR used HTBI primers; second-round multiplex PCR followed. Each CDR3 protein is one row after TCRdb ran MiXCR on the multiplex PCR reads. The table includes just over 400,000 distinct CDR3 sequences, around 20% detected once. Sequenced sample: peripheral blood. The receptors originated from a woman aged 18-29 years with stable Graves' hyperthyroidism.

CDR3 DNA: TGTGCCAGCAAGCCGGGACAGGGGGGGTATGGCTACACCTTC. It translates to CASKPGQGGYGYTF. The chain combines TRBV6-4 with TRBJ1-2; 11 bases agree with TRBD1. Germline CDR1 reads MRHNA; CDR2 reads SNTAGT. The CDR3 is 14 amino acids. Losses at the gene ends were 7 bases for V and 5 bases for J; bases not matched to a gene: 6.

The chain combines TRBV7-8 with TRBJ1-2, with D unclear. V dropped 1 base and J dropped 8 bases, with 17 bases sitting between them. Germline assignment: CDR1 SGHVS and CDR2 FQNEAQ. The CDR3 totals 15 residues. CDR3 in amino acids: CASSLVRAHTGGYTF. In DNA form, the CDR3 reads TGTGCCAGCAGCTTAGTGCGGGCCCATACTGGCGGCTACACCTTC.

At least ten counts were recorded for this clonotype. V usage is TRBV28 and J usage is TRBJ1-6; D unresolved. CDR1 is MDHEN, CDR2 SYDVKM, per germline. V lost 10 bases, J lost 7 bases, and 11 bases lay in between. The CDR3 sequence is 12 residues long. The chain's CDR3 is CATRDANSPLHF. CDR3 coding DNA: TGTGCCACAAGGGATGCCAATTCACCCCTCCACTTT.

In this sample, this clonotype turned up many times. The rearrangement uses TRBV7-8 and TRBJ2-5, with D possibly TRBD2 on 5 matching bases. CDR3 length equals 15 residues. CDR1 is SGHVS and CDR2 is FQNEAQ in the germline V gene. V was clipped by 5 bases and J by 4 bases, with 17 bases between them. CDR3 in DNA: TGTGCCAGCAGCCGTGGGGTGTATCGGGGAGAGACCCAGTACTTC. This encodes CASSRGVYRGETQYF.

This clonotype occurred many times. This chain links TRBV25-1 with TRBJ2-2, with 8 bases aligning to TRBD2. The CDR3 is 15 residues long. Unmatched junction bases numbered 5, after V lost 4 bases and J lost 4 bases. Looked up from germline, CDR1 is MGHDK and CDR2 is SYGVNS. The CDR3: CASSALAGFTGELFF. The CDR3 DNA reads as TGTGCCAGCAGTGCCCTAGCGGGCTTCACCGGGGAGCTGTTTTTT.

The chain links TRBV6-1 to TRBJ1-1; D uncertain. V was clipped by 9 bases and J by 10 bases, with 21 bases between them. CDR3 length equals 13 residues. Germline V gives CDR1 MNHNS, CDR2 SASEGT. The CDR3 spells CASSKDPQRTAFF. The DNA of the CDR3 is TGTGCCAGTTCTAAGGACCCGCAACGGACAGCTTTCTTT.

This clonotype was observed at least ten times. CDR3 residues: CASSEMVNTEAFF. In DNA form, the CDR3 reads TGCGCCAGCAGTGAGATGGTGAACACTGAAGCTTTCTTT. This rearrangement joins TRBV10-2 to TRBJ1-1; D is unclear. Trimming took off 2 bases at V and 0 bases at J, with 4 bases between the two ends. Looked up from germline, CDR1 is WSHSY and CDR2 is SAAADI. This CDR3 region has 13 residues.

This chain joins TRBV6-5 and TRBJ1-1, with a tentative D call TRBD1 (5 bases). The germline V gene encodes CDR1 MNHEY and CDR2 SVGAGI. This CDR3 region has 13 residues. V lost 3 bases and J lost 11, with 16 bases in between. CDR3 sequence reads: CASSYRIGGDAFF. CDR3 bases: TGTGCCAGCAGTTATCGGATTGGGGGTGACGCTTTCTTT.

There are many counts of this clonotype. V gene TRBV6-2 or TRBV6-3 combines with J gene TRBJ2-7; TRBD2 aligns across 7 bases. The length of the CDR3 is 14 residues. Germline lookup yields CDR1 MNHEY and CDR2 SVGEGT. V lost 5 bases to trimming and J lost 0 bases; unmatched junction nucleotides: 4. The CDR3 is CASSRGRVSYEQYF. CDR3 DNA: TGTGCCAGCAGTCGAGGGAGGGTCTCCTACGAGCAGTACTTC.

This clonotype occurred many times. The rearrangement links TRBV7-3 to TRBJ2-7; the match to TRBD1 covers 7 bases. This CDR3 spans 17 amino acids. Germline-derived CDR1 and CDR2 are SGHTA and FQGTGA. Losses at the gene ends were 1 base for V and 1 base for J; bases not matched to a gene: 10. The CDR3 loop is CASSLKVWQGESYEQYF. The CDR3 DNA reads TGTGCCAGCAGCTTAAAGGTGTGGCAGGGGGAATCCTACGAGCAGTACTTC.

This clonotype occurred many times. The rearrangement joins TRBV5-1 to TRBJ1-6, with 7 bases lining up with TRBD1. Unmatched junction bases numbered 6, after V lost 4 bases and J lost 5 bases. The V gene's germline CDR1 is SGHRS and CDR2 YFSETQ. The CDR3 consists of 15 residues. The CDR3 DNA reads as TGCGCCAGCAGCGTGGGACAGCGTGATAATTCACCCCTCCACTTT. Translating gives CASSVGQRDNSPLHF.

This clonotype occurred many times. V usage is TRBV10-2 and J usage is TRBJ2-7; D is unclear. The CDR3 covers 13 residues. Germline-derived CDR1 and CDR2 are WSHSY and SAAADI. V lost 4 bases and J lost 3, with 10 bases in between. DNA for the CDR3: TGCGCCAGCAGTGGCGGAGTTAACTACGAGCAGTACTTC. Encoded protein: CASSGGVNYEQYF.

This clonotype showed up many times. The V call is TRBV7-2, the J call TRBJ2-7, with D perhaps TRBD1 (5 bases). Trimming stripped 8 bases from V and 2 bases from J, with 16 bases between. Per germline, CDR1 SGHTA and CDR2 FQGNSA. The CDR3 runs to 14 residues. CDR3 residues: CASGPNGAAYEQYF. The CDR3 bases are TGTGCCAGCGGACCTAATGGGGCCGCCTACGAGCAGTACTTC.

The chain uses TRBV2 and TRBJ1-3, with 10 bases lining up with TRBD1. After removal of 1 base from V and 1 base from J, the junction contained 1 base not matched to a gene. This CDR3 is 16 amino acids long. The germline CDR1 and CDR2 sequences are SNHLY and FYNNEI. DNA for the CDR3: TGTGCCAGCAGTGAAGGGACAGGGGGTTCTGGAAACACCATATATTTT. It specifies CASSEGTGGSGNTIYF. Drawing the rest from reference TRBV2 and TRBJ1-3, the complete variable domain is EPEVTQTPSHQVTQMGQEVILRCVPISNHLYFYWYRQILGQKVEFLVSFYNNEISEKSEIFDDQFSVERPDGSNFTLKIRSTKLEDSAMYFCASSEGTGGSGNTIYFGEGSWLTVV.

This clonotype showed up many times. This chain joins TRBV19 and TRBJ2-7, with 9 bases lining up with TRBD1. The germline gives CDR1 LNHDA, CDR2 SQIVND (reference sequence). V lost 6 bases, J lost 6 bases, and 6 bases stayed unmatched. This CDR3 has 13 residues. CDR3 sequence reads: CASSRGQGIEQYF. The DNA for the CDR3 is TGTGCCAGTAGCCGTGGACAGGGGATCGAGCAGTACTTC.

At least ten counts were recorded for this clonotype. V gene TRBV12-3 or TRBV12-4 combines with J gene TRBJ1-5; possibly TRBD1 for D (5 bases). With 3 bases removed from V and 7 bases from J, the gap between germline ends came to 13 bases. The length of the CDR3 is 14 residues. In DNA, the CDR3 is TGTGCCAGCAGTTTTTGGCAGGGCGGACAGCCCCAGCATTTT. Its translation is CASSFWQGGQPQHF.

This clonotype was counted at least ten times. A junction boundary mismatches the germline segment, possibly from a read error. The chain joins TRBV7-9 to TRBJ1-2; D is unresolved. CDR1 and CDR2 from the germline V gene are SEHNR and FQNEAQ (reference sequence). The CDR3 runs to 9 residues. This chain's CDR3 is CASTQRELF. The CDR3 nucleotides read TGTGCCAGCACCCAACGGGAACTTTTC.

The chain carries TRBV12-3 or TRBV12-4 and TRBJ2-7; 10 nucleotides line up with TRBD1. This CDR3 has 16 amino acids. J was trimmed by 2 bases and V by 5 bases; bases with no gene match: 9. In nucleotides, the CDR3 is TGTGCCAGCAGTCTATCCGGGACAGGGGTGACCTACGAGCAGTACTTC. Protein sequence: CASSLSGTGVTYEQYF.

This clonotype was counted at least ten times. The V gene is TRBV11-2, the J gene TRBJ2-7; D ambiguous. The ends were cut back, 1 base at V and 2 bases at J, with 21 bases in the middle. CDR3 length equals 18 residues. Germline CDR1 SGHAT, CDR2 FQNNGV. The CDR3: CASSLGNHVSLGTYEQYF. CDR3 nucleotides: TGTGCCAGCAGCTTAGGGAATCACGTCTCTCTGGGCACCTACGAGCAGTACTTC.

The chain combines TRBV2 with TRBJ2-5; D remains unclear. The CDR3 is 14 amino acids. Germline-derived CDR1 and CDR2 are SNHLY and FYNNEI. The V end was cut by 4 bases, the J end by 0 bases, with 9 bases between. The CDR3 sequence is CASSGRPYQETQYF. CDR3 nucleotides: TGTGCCAGCAGTGGGAGACCGTACCAAGAGACCCAGTACTTC.